This T cell receptor (beta chain) was documented in a study of identical twins. Template switching introduced a universal primer site, and the cDNA bore unique molecular identifiers. TCRdb reprocessed the 5' RACE reads via MiXCR and lists one record per CDR3 protein. The data contain about 530,000 distinct CDR3 sequences, nearly 15% of them seen just once; the ten biggest clones take up nearly 0.45%. Study findings and constraints: High-abundance cord blood beta clonotypes had fewer insertions; memory repertoires showed none.

This clonotype was seen a few times. Its target is unknown. These sequences were also reported in another study, on yellow fever vaccine responses in identical twins.

The TCR sequence derives from a woman aged 18-29 years in good health. Sequences were obtained from CD4+ T cells sorted from blood.

The CDR3 DNA follows: TGTGCCAGCAGCTTGGGACAGGGACTCAACATTCAGTACTTC. Residues: CASSLGQGLNIQYF. The V and J genes are TRBV11-2 and TRBJ2-4; 9 bases align to TRBD1. Germline CDR1 reads SGHAT; CDR2 reads FQNNGV. The junction had 4 bases not matched to a gene; V was cut back by 3 bases and J by 7 bases. CDR3 length: 14 residues.